This T cell receptor (beta chain) was retrieved from a study of blood T cell repertoires in COVID-19. Study-level background: PBMCs, B-cell-depleted T cells, or T cells provided the cDNA or gDNA that made up the material.

In the original processing: Amplifying reference gene primers gave estimates of nucleated cell counts. Assay used: immunoSEQ multiplex PCR; TCRdb lists only in-frame clones, some missing. Clone size and the V and J calls come from that table; the DNA yielded D and trimming. The sample yields 200,000 or so clones, 75% to 90% seen once. Deletions cut 4 bases from V and 8 bases from J, with 14 bases between. The CDR3 sequence is 12 residues long. Germline V CDR1 and CDR2: SQVTM, ANQGSEA. The chain has TRBV29-1 and TRBJ1-2; weak D call: TRBD1 (5 bases). The receptor's source is a woman between 40 and 55 years old with acute or convalescent COVID-19. Sequenced material: peripheral blood. CDR3 loop: CSVVRSGGGYTF. CDR3 nucleotide sequence: TGCAGCGTTGTGCGTTCCGGGGGAGGCTACACCTTC. Together with reference TRBV29-1 and TRBJ1-2, the CDR3 gives the full variable domain: SAVISQKPSRDICQRGTSLTIQCQVDSQVTMMFWYRQQPGQSLTLIATANQGSEATYESGFVIDKFPISRPNLTFSTLTVSNMSPEDSSIYLCSVVRSGGGYTFGSGTRLTVV.